This T cell receptor (beta chain) was documented in a study of shared clonotypes between healthy human individuals. Whole-study context: Per donor, three plates held CD4 naive cells, three held CD4 memory, two held CD8 naive and one held CD8 memory. Overall study results and limits: In contrast to clonotypes shared by all four donors, non-shared clonotypes had lower generation probabilities.

As concerns this clone: Its matching antigen is unknown.

Profiling relied on immunoSEQ multiplex PCR, and the TCRdb table lists in-frame clones only, not all of them. This table holds millions of clones, over 85% found once. J lost 5 bases, V lost 3 bases, and 8 bases had no gene match. Germline V lookup: CDR1 WNHNN, CDR2 SYGVQD (reference sequence). The CDR3 extends over 16 amino acids. Terminally differentiated effector memory CD45RA+ cells were excluded by CCR7 positive selection of CD45RO-negative cells. Healthy HIV-negative adults with no recent acute infections or vaccinations were recruited as donors. The donors were all Caucasian adults (living in Nashville, Tennessee).

This clonotype was obtained from a man aged 18 to 35 in good health. The sample comprised naive CD8+ T cells sorted from blood. V and J are TRBV10-1 and TRBJ2-2, with 8 bases that match TRBD1. CDR3 in DNA: TGCGCCAGCAGTGATACAGGACAGGGTCAGACCGGGGAGCTGTTTTTT. This codes for CASSDTGQGQTGELFF.